This T cell receptor (beta chain) appears in the sequencing data of a study of shared clonotypes between healthy human individuals (dated by TCRdb to 2020 to 2021). With respect to the entire study: The cohort comprised a couple of women and three men aged 18 to 49 years. For each donor, CD4 naive and CD4 memory were each given three plates, CD8 naive was given two plates, and CD8 memory was given one plate. The study deeply sequenced blood TCR repertoires of about 5 healthy adults to estimate repertoire size and the extent of clonotype sharing between individuals. Libraries were prepared and TCR repertoires were sequenced by different laboratories using diverse techniques, in order to increase sequencing depth and limit assay-specific biases. Leukapheresis yielded between about 0.94 and 9.5 billion PBMCs per donor.

Healthy HIV-negative adults with no recently reported acute infections or vaccinations were included as donors. All donors were Caucasian adults living in Nashville, Tennessee, USA. CD4+ T cells were enriched through magnetic negative selection, after which naive cells were positively selected on CD45RA and the remaining negative fraction served as the memory subset. After blood collection by leukapheresis, PBMCs were isolated using Ficoll-Histopaque density gradient centrifugation and then cryopreserved in the vapor phase of liquid nitrogen. Analytical flow cytometry was used to check the purity and quantity of each magnetically sorted T cell population. Genomic DNA was isolated from every sorted fraction and measured by UV absorbance on a Nanodrop 2000c. Overall study results and their limits: Sharing across a few donors was observed for about 5% of naive CD4, 3% to 3.5% of naive CD8, 2% to 2.5% of memory CD4, and around 0.4% of memory CD8 clonotypes. Pairwise subsampling led to the expectation that sequencing depth would affect the degree of clonotype sharing among donors. Incomplete sequencing was indicated by rarefaction of sorted-subset datasets, despite the large sequencing depth. Sampling was limited to blood, and TCR repertoires in tissue likely differ from TCR repertoires in blood. Compared with non-shared clonotypes, the clonotypes found in all four sorted-subset donors had higher generation probabilities. Estimated clonotype richness was generally larger for naive than for memory subsets. The genetic and exposure-history diversity represented was limited by the small number of donors.

Using the deep immunoSEQ assay, multiplex PCR amplified TCR CDR3 regions from genomic DNA. Extracted genomic DNA from each cell subset was spread evenly across all wells of several immunoSEQ 96-well plates, with each plate serving as a replicate. For sorted subsets, around 200 ng genomic DNA, equal to 25,000 to 35,000 T cell genomes, was loaded into each replicate PCR. Purified libraries were quantified with a Qubit 3.0 fluorometer, sized on a Bioanalyzer 2100, and re-quantified with the KAPA Library Quantification kit. Every immunoSEQ 96-well plate was sequenced on a dedicated single-read 150-cycle Illumina NextSeq 550 flow cell. As for the original processing: The immunoSEQ output contained only junctional sequences without quality scores, so filtering could not match that applied to full-length reads. To assign V/J genes and CDR3, sequences were annotated using PyIR, a Python wrapper for IgBLAST v1.9, with IMGT germline references. Reads were removed for weak V/J assignments (E-value above 1e-6), missing CDR3, stop codons, out-of-frame junctions, or ambiguous translated residues. A V3J clonotype was defined by an identical inferred V gene, J gene, and CDR3 amino acid sequence. The percentage overlap between two repertoires was calculated by dividing the number of shared unique clonotypes by the size of the smaller repertoire. Repertoire richness was assessed with RTK rarefaction, the Chao1 estimator, and Recon v2.1 estimates of unobserved clonotypes. OLGA was used to compute generation probabilities for all TCRbeta clonotypes that the gDNA method yielded from a handful of donors. TCRdb mirrors the immuneACCESS table, restricted to in-frame sequences. Some clones are absent from its copies; in checked studies, under half trace to an unresolved V gene, and the reason for the others is unknown. D and trimming come from the DNA, and the V and J calls and clone size come from that table. Counted in this sample were 2 million to 2.5 million clones; 90% to 96% of them appeared once. Of the sample, approximately 0.13% falls within the top ten clones.

Details on this clone: It lacks a known antigen. Per-base quality was not reported, and no clone a single base away is much larger than it. This specimen includes other DNA sequences encoding the same CDR3.

Germline trimming amounts to 0 bases on V and 3 bases on J, with 5 as the count of junction bases outside the gene matches. The germline V gene specifies SGHRS as CDR1 and YFSETQ as CDR2. From cysteine to phenylalanine, the CDR3 is 15 amino acids long. This entry keeps only the CDR3 DNA: 45 bases, framed from base 1. The sequenced sample consisted of naive CD4+ T cells sorted from blood. In light of the paper, this sample's cell subset or site label describes: CD45RA+ positively selected. The source is a man aged 18 to 29 in good health. The chain joins TRBV5-1 to TRBJ2-7, and 8 junctional nucleotides match TRBD2. The CDR3 has the sequence CASSLGLAGLYEQYF. DNA sequence: TGCGCCAGCAGCTTGGGGCTAGCGGGTCTCTACGAGCAGTACTTC.